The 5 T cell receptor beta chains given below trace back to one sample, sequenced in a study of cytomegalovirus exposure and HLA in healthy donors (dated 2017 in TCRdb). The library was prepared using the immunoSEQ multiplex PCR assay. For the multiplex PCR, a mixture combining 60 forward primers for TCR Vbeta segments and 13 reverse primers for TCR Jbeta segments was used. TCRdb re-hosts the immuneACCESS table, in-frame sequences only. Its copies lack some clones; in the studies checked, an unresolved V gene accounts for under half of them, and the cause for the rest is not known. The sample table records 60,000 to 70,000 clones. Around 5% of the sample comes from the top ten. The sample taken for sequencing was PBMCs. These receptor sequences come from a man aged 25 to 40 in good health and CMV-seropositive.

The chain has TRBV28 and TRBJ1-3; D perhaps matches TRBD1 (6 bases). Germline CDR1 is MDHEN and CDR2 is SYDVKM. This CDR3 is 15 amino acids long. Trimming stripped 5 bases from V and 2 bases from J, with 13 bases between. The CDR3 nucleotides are TGTGCCAGCAGTCCTCAGGGGCTTCCTGGAAACACCATATATTTT. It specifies CASSPQGLPGNTIYF.

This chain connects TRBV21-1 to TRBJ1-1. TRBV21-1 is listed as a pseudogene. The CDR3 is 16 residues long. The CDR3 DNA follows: TGTGCCAGCAGCAAAGATATCCAAACTTTAAACACTGAAGCTTTCTTT. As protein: CASSKDIQTLNTEAFF.

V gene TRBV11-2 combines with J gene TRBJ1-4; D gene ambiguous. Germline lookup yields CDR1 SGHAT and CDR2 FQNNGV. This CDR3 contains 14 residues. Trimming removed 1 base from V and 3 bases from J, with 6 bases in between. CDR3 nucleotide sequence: TGTGCCAGCAGCTTAGGGGAGGCTAATGAAAAACTGTTTTTT. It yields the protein CASSLGEANEKLFF.

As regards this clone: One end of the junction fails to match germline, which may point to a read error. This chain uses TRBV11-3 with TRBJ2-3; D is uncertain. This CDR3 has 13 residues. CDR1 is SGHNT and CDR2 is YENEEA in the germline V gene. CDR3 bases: TGTGCCAGCAGCCGCCCCGGCACAGATAAGCAGTATTTT. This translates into CASSRPGTDKQYF.

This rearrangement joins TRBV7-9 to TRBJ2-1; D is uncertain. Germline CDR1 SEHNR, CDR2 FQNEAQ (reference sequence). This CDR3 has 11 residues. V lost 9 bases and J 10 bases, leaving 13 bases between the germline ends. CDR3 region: CARSRLKEQFF. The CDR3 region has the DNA TGTGCCAGAAGCCGACTGAAGGAGCAGTTCTTC.